This record covers a single TCR beta chain. The target antigen is unknown. This sample was included in a study of CD8+CD57+ T cells in acquired aplastic anemia. Study-level background: Sorted CD4+ and CD8+ cells yielded DNA averaging approximately 3.4 ug. Study observations and caveats: The number of CD8+ CDR3 sequences shared by patients and controls was under 35. Significant differences in CD8+ Simpson's diversity were not observed between patients and controls.

It was genomic DNA that served as the template for profiling TCR beta VDJ and CDR3. Using its own MiXCR run on the reads, TCRdb lists one record per CDR3 protein. The sample lists hundreds of thousands of distinct CDR3 sequences, more than 40% occurring once. An expansion of CD8+CD57+ cells by flow cytometry had been shown in patients chosen for sequencing. In all patients, the disease was severe acquired aplastic anemia. The CDR3 consists of 14 residues. CDR1 is SNHLY, CDR2 FYNNEI, per germline. The ends lost 5 bases at V and 2 bases at J; junction bases unmatched: 1. The sequence came from a human donor with aplastic anemia. The chain is built from TRBV2 and TRBJ2-5; 11 positions agree with TRBD2. Input material: sorted CD4+, CD8+, or CD8+CD57+ T cells (not recorded which) from PBMCs. CDR3 DNA sequence: TGTGCCAGCAGTAGACTAGCGGGACAAGAGACCCAGTACTTC. This translates into CASSRLAGQETQYF.